A selection of T cell receptor beta chains follows, all from one sample in a study of blood T cell repertoires in COVID-19. Method: immunoSEQ multiplex PCR; TCRdb's copy keeps in-frame clones and lacks some. The sample lists about 80,000 clones, around 76% occurring once. Specimen: peripheral blood. The receptor source for this set is a human donor in a cohort sampled during active COVID-19. The CDR3 runs from the conserved cysteine through the conserved F or W.

j_call v_call cdr3_aa
TRBJ2-1 TRBV27 CASIFLAGGGNEQFF
TRBJ1-3 TRBV5-4 CASSLAGGTGNTIYF
TRBJ1-2 TRBV25-1 CASRPEGAGGYTF
TRBJ1-2 TRBV27 CASSLRGGDYGYTF
TRBJ2-1 TRBV2 CASSTPGGGVTTWEQFF
TRBJ2-2 TRBV28 CASSLDLSGRAAGELFF
TRBJ2-6 TRBV3-1/TRBV3-2 CASSPLGQGLSGANVLTF
TRBJ2-7 TRBV12-3/TRBV12-4 CASSPSYGDEQYF
TRBJ2-2 TRBV28 CASSSLTKGRTGELFF
TRBJ2-2 TRBV9 CASSPLTTTGELFF
TRBJ1-3 TRBV15 CATSVSSGNTIYF
TRBJ1-1 TRBV19 CAVSPQEGFMNTEAFF
TRBJ2-5 TRBV5-1 CASSLVEQGVETQYF
TRBJ2-3 TRBV5-5 CASSLVAGQGADTQYF
TRBJ1-5 TRBV27 CASSFAGAKQPQHF
TRBJ2-5 TRBV5-6 CASSHTARGYQETQYF
TRBJ2-2 TRBV5-5 CASSARTSGSNTGELFF
TRBJ2-1 TRBV6-5 CASSTDSSYNEQFF
TRBJ2-2 TRBV10-3 CATTNPGRGSGNTGELFF
TRBJ1-1 TRBV6-5 CASSYGGSTEAFF
TRBJ2-5 TRBV4-3 CASSHRTGQETQYF
TRBJ2-7 TRBV6-5 CASSLTGTGSYEQYF
TRBJ2-7 TRBV5-1 CASSAVAGTLEQYF